This T cell receptor (beta chain) emerged from a study of blood T cells in healthy people across ages (dated by TCRdb to about 2015). In terms of the full investigation: In model experiments, template switching captured about one uniquely barcoded TCR beta cDNA molecule for every two T cells. Age-related changes in TCR beta repertoire diversity were measured in the study by deep sequencing normalized with unique cDNA molecular identifiers. Four age groups were formed from the donors: young (average around 15 years), middle-aged (approximately 40), aged (62) and long-lived (less than 85). Donors of different ages were randomly distributed across sequencing lanes to avoid experimental bias. Using the same blood draw, the study looked at two additional independent replicas of 1 million unique cDNA reads for two donors, one aged 18 to 30 and the other aged 80 or older.

The roughly 39 donors, aged roughly 6 to 100 years, were systemically healthy Caucasian individuals from Russia. Around 9.8 milliliters of peripheral blood were collected from each donor into EDTA-treated Vacutainer tubes. Ficoll-Paque density-gradient centrifugation was used to isolate PBMCs, with at least 7 million obtained per sample. Total RNA was extracted from PBMCs with Trizol reagent, with at least 5 micrograms obtained per sample. Naive CD45RAhigh/CD27high T cell percentages were measured by flow cytometry on a PBMC aliquot from every donor. As encoded in the germline V gene, CDR1 is SQVTM while CDR2 is ANQGSEA. After removal of 7 bases from V and 1 base from J, the junction retains 6 bases not matched to a gene. The CDR3 runs 13 amino acids, cysteine and phenylalanine included. The kept DNA is CDR3 alone, 39 bases in frame from the first base. The library was built by means of 5' RACE. For sequencing, an Illumina HiSeq 2500 was employed. A second PCR of about 6 to 12 cycles was run with a J-beta primer mix and a sample-barcoded 5' primer. A unique molecular identifier was introduced onto each TCR beta cDNA molecule by a template-switch 5' adaptor carrying 12 random nucleotides. At least 2.5 million CDR3-containing paired-end reads were obtained from each sample. First-strand cDNA synthesis was performed from all RNA using the Mint cDNA synthesis kit, with priming by a TRBC-specific oligonucleotide. Following uracil-DNA glycosylase treatment, all cDNA underwent a first 18-cycle PCR with the universal primers M1SS and BC2_uni_R. In the paper's pipeline: For normalization, 1 million high-quality reads were randomly selected from each sample, with every read carrying a distinct molecular identifier. Instead of being binned into consensus sequences, reads that shared molecular identifiers were thrown out. MiTCR, set to a Q25 quality threshold and the strictest error-elimination algorithm, was used for CDR3 identification, clonotype clustering and error correction. A nonparametric unseen species model with Euler transformation was used to estimate a lower bound on total TCR beta diversity. TCRdb trimmed the raw reads at Q25, called clones with MiXCR and kept productive beta chains. Each CDR3 protein gets just one entry, which takes the most common genes and DNA from the rows behind it. These V and J calls derive from TCRdb rather than the authors' analysis. This sample gives 850,000 to 1,000,000 distinct CDR3 sequences in total; roughly half of them show up just once. The ten largest clonotypes hold roughly 23% of the sample.

In its sample, this clonotype was seen many times. Its target antigen remains unknown. Per-base quality was not reported, and no clone a single base away is much larger than it. Broad study findings and their caveats: Estimates of total diversity from one million sequenced T cells were regarded as lower bounds and underestimates. Since profiling was done on bulk unsorted PBMCs, naive and antigen-experienced compartments could not be conclusively compared. As age increased, observed TCR beta diversity per million T cells dropped in a roughly linear way, and a significant reduction was already evident by age roughly 36. Because the CMV infection status of the donors was unknown, age-related changes in expanded clonotypes may potentially have been confounded. The long-lived group showed more naive CD4+ T cells, fewer expanded clones and increased TCR diversity than the aged group, suggesting age selection. The percentage of naive T cells measured by flow cytometry correlated strongly with observed TCR beta diversity.

The chain was built from TRBV29-1 and TRBJ2-7; 8 nucleotides in the junction match TRBD1. Sequencing was done on a sample of blood. This TCR was recovered from a woman in her sixties in good health. The CDR3 region has the sequence CSAAGTGSYEQYF. The DNA reads as follows: TGCAGCGCCGCCGGGACAGGATCCTACGAGCAGTACTTC.